The rows below give T cell receptor beta chains drawn from one sample of a study of beta chain features in type 1 diabetes. The table came from immunoSEQ multiplex PCR; TCRdb's copy has only in-frame clones and leaves some out. The top ten clones hold 1% to 1.5% of a sample with about 220,000 clones, about a tenth of them seen once. Sequenced input: central memory CD4+ T cells from blood. Receptors were obtained from a man in his late teens or twenties in good health. CDR3s include the opening cysteine and the closing phenylalanine or tryptophan. The order of the fields is D gene, V gene, clone size, J gene, CDR3 DNA, CDR3 protein. D genes are given only for firm matches. Clone sizes are given selectively: once, few, many, or a class where the clone is expanded.

d_gene: NA; v_gene: TRBV2; abundance: NA; j_gene: TRBJ2-5; CDR3nt: TGTGCCAGCAGTCTGCAGACGATCCAAGAGACCCAGTACTTC; CDR3aa: CASSLQTIQETQYF
d_gene: TRBD1; v_gene: TRBV28; abundance: few; j_gene: TRBJ2-5; CDR3nt: TGTGCCAGCAGTTTAGGGACAGGGCTTTACCAAGAGACCCAGTACTTC; CDR3aa: CASSLGTGLYQETQYF
d_gene: NA; v_gene: TRBV25-1; abundance: NA; j_gene: TRBJ2-1; CDR3nt: TGTGCCAGCAGTCTAGAGGAGGCCAGTGGCAATGAGCAGTTCTTC; CDR3aa: CASSLEEASGNEQFF
d_gene: TRBD1; v_gene: TRBV30; abundance: few; j_gene: TRBJ2-6; CDR3nt: TGTGCCTGGAGCCGGGACAGGGACCGTCTAGGGGCCAACGTCCTGACTTTC; CDR3aa: CAWSRDRDRLGANVLTF
d_gene: TRBD1; v_gene: TRBV10-3; abundance: NA; j_gene: TRBJ1-2; CDR3nt: TGTGCCATCAGATCACAGGGGGCGAAGAACTATGGCTACACCTTC; CDR3aa: CAIRSQGAKNYGYTF
d_gene: TRBD2; v_gene: TRBV15; abundance: NA; j_gene: TRBJ2-3; CDR3nt: TGTGCCACCAGCAGAGACGGCAGCGGGAGTTGGGCAGATACGCAGTATTTT; CDR3aa: CATSRDGSGSWADTQYF
d_gene: TRBD2; v_gene: TRBV10-3; abundance: NA; j_gene: TRBJ2-1; CDR3nt: TGTGCCACACGCGGGAGTAGTGGTGAGCAGTTCTTC; CDR3aa: CATRGSSGEQFF
d_gene: NA; v_gene: TRBV18; abundance: many; j_gene: TRBJ2-7; CDR3nt: TGTGCCAGCACCGATGCGGGGAGCTCCTACGAGCAGTACTTC; CDR3aa: CASTDAGSSYEQYF
d_gene: NA; v_gene: TRBV4-2; abundance: NA; j_gene: TRBJ1-1; CDR3nt: TGTGCCAGCAGCCAAGGGACAGTGAGGACTGAAGCTTTCTTT; CDR3aa: CASSQGTVRTEAFF
d_gene: NA; v_gene: TRBV7-2; abundance: few; j_gene: TRBJ2-7; CDR3nt: TGTGCCAGCAGCTCCGACCGGACCACGGGCCACGAGCAGTACTTC; CDR3aa: CASSSDRTTGHEQYF
d_gene: TRBD1; v_gene: TRBV2; abundance: NA; j_gene: TRBJ2-2; CDR3nt: TGTGCCAACACCGGGACAGACGGCACCGGGGAGCTGTTTTTT; CDR3aa: CANTGTDGTGELFF
d_gene: TRBD2; v_gene: TRBV7-3; abundance: few; j_gene: TRBJ2-7; CDR3nt: TGTGCCAGCAGCTTAGACACTAGCGGGTACTACGAGCAGTACTTC; CDR3aa: CASSLDTSGYYEQYF
d_gene: NA; v_gene: TRBV7-9; abundance: NA; j_gene: TRBJ2-7; CDR3nt: TGTGCCAGCAGCTTCACAGGGATGATAGGGTCCTACGAGCAGTACTTC; CDR3aa: CASSFTGMIGSYEQYF
d_gene: TRBD1; v_gene: TRBV4-1; abundance: few; j_gene: TRBJ1-2; CDR3nt: TGCGCCAGCAGCCGACCAGGGACAGGGGCGGCCTATGGCTACACCTTC; CDR3aa: CASSRPGTGAAYGYTF
d_gene: NA; v_gene: TRBV9; abundance: few; j_gene: TRBJ2-1; CDR3nt: TGTGCCAGCAGCCGATCCGGGAGTCCCTACAATGAGCAGTTCTTC; CDR3aa: CASSRSGSPYNEQFF
d_gene: NA; v_gene: TRBV30; abundance: NA; j_gene: TRBJ2-3; CDR3nt: TGTGCCTGGAGTGGCTGGGCTCAAGATACGCAGTATTTT; CDR3aa: CAWSGWAQDTQYF
d_gene: TRBD2; v_gene: TRBV14; abundance: few; j_gene: TRBJ2-3; CDR3nt: TGTGCCAGCAGCCGCGGGACTAGCGGGAGAGGTGATACGCAGTATTTT; CDR3aa: CASSRGTSGRGDTQYF
d_gene: TRBD2; v_gene: TRBV7-6; abundance: many; j_gene: TRBJ2-6; CDR3nt: TGTGCCAGCAGCTTACTCGAGAGACTAGCGGTCTACTCTGGGGCCAACGTCCTGACTTTC; CDR3aa: CASSLLERLAVYSGANVLTF
d_gene: NA; v_gene: TRBV30; abundance: NA; j_gene: TRBJ2-5; CDR3nt: TGTGCCTGGAGTGTCCCGGGGCGGACCCAGTACTTC; CDR3aa: CAWSVPGRTQYF
d_gene: NA; v_gene: TRBV10-3; abundance: NA; j_gene: TRBJ1-1; CDR3nt: TGTGCCATCAGTGAGTCCACAGGGATCACTGAAGCTTTCTTT; CDR3aa: CAISESTGITEAFF
d_gene: NA; v_gene: TRBV11-1; abundance: NA; j_gene: TRBJ2-1; CDR3nt: TGTGCCAGCAGCGGTGTCCTTGCTGGTTACAATGAGCAGTTCTTC; CDR3aa: CASSGVLAGYNEQFF
d_gene: TRBD1; v_gene: TRBV30; abundance: NA; j_gene: TRBJ1-2; CDR3nt: TGTGCCTGGGAGACAGGGGGCTATGGCTACACCTTC; CDR3aa: CAWETGGYGYTF
d_gene: TRBD2; v_gene: TRBV18; abundance: few; j_gene: TRBJ2-1; CDR3nt: TGTGCCAGCTCACTAGTAGGACTAGCGGGAGAAGGTGAGCAGTTCTTC; CDR3aa: CASSLVGLAGEGEQFF
d_gene: TRBD2; v_gene: TRBV29-1; abundance: few; j_gene: TRBJ2-1; CDR3nt: TGCAGCGCCGGGACTAGCGCACGTGGAAATGAGCAGTTCTTC; CDR3aa: CSAGTSARGNEQFF
d_gene: NA; v_gene: TRBV6-6; abundance: few; j_gene: TRBJ2-7; CDR3nt: TGTGCCAGCAACACTATGTCCTACGAGCAGTACTTC; CDR3aa: CASNTMSYEQYF
d_gene: NA; v_gene: TRBV18; abundance: few; j_gene: TRBJ2-2; CDR3nt: TGTGCCAGCTCACCACAGGGTCACGGGGAGCTGTTTTTT; CDR3aa: CASSPQGHGELFF
d_gene: NA; v_gene: TRBV2; abundance: NA; j_gene: TRBJ2-1; CDR3nt: TGTGCCAGCAAGGAGTTTTTGGGGACTAATGAGCAGTTCTTC; CDR3aa: CASKEFLGTNEQFF
d_gene: TRBD2; v_gene: TRBV4-2; abundance: NA; j_gene: TRBJ2-3; CDR3nt: TGTGCCAGCAGCCAAGATGGAGCTAGCGGGACCGATACGCAGTATTTT; CDR3aa: CASSQDGASGTDTQYF
d_gene: NA; v_gene: TRBV7-9; abundance: few; j_gene: TRBJ2-5; CDR3nt: TGTGCCAGCAGCCTGGGGGCGCAGGAGACCCAGTACTTC; CDR3aa: CASSLGAQETQYF
d_gene: TRBD2; v_gene: TRBV6-1; abundance: NA; j_gene: TRBJ2-5; CDR3nt: TGTGCCAGCAGTGCCGAACTAGCGGGAGGGCAAGAGACCCAGTACTTC; CDR3aa: CASSAELAGGQETQYF
d_gene: TRBD2; v_gene: TRBV28; abundance: few; j_gene: TRBJ2-3; CDR3nt: TGTGCCAGCAGTTTAATTCCTAGCGGGATCGAGAGCACAGATACGCAGTATTTT; CDR3aa: CASSLIPSGIESTDTQYF
d_gene: TRBD2; v_gene: TRBV5-4; abundance: NA; j_gene: TRBJ2-5; CDR3nt: TGTGCCAGCAGCCGGGGCTCTAGCGGGAGTCAAGAGACCCAGTACTTC; CDR3aa: CASSRGSSGSQETQYF
d_gene: TRBD2; v_gene: TRBV5-1; abundance: many; j_gene: TRBJ2-7; CDR3nt: TGCGCCAGCAGCCCTACCGGACTAGCGGGACGAGCGCAGTACTTC; CDR3aa: CASSPTGLAGRAQYF
d_gene: NA; v_gene: TRBV30; abundance: many; j_gene: TRBJ1-1; CDR3nt: TGTGCCTGGAGTGTACCTGTTGAAGCTTTCTTT; CDR3aa: CAWSVPVEAFF
d_gene: NA; v_gene: TRBV6-5; abundance: NA; j_gene: TRBJ2-1; CDR3nt: TGTGCCAGCAGTTACCGAGGATCAACGAATGAGCAGTTCTTC; CDR3aa: CASSYRGSTNEQFF
d_gene: TRBD1; v_gene: TRBV7-8; abundance: NA; j_gene: TRBJ2-7; CDR3nt: TGTGCCAGCAGACGAGGACAGGGGGACTCCTACGAGCAGTACTTC; CDR3aa: CASRRGQGDSYEQYF
d_gene: TRBD1; v_gene: TRBV7-2; abundance: NA; j_gene: TRBJ1-2; CDR3nt: TGTGCCAGCAGCTGGGACAGGGTTAATGGCTACACCTTC; CDR3aa: CASSWDRVNGYTF
d_gene: NA; v_gene: TRBV5-1; abundance: NA; j_gene: TRBJ2-1; CDR3nt: TGCGCCAGCAGTAGCGAGGGTTACAATGAGCAGTTCTTC; CDR3aa: CASSSEGYNEQFF
d_gene: TRBD1; v_gene: TRBV5-4; abundance: NA; j_gene: TRBJ2-2; CDR3nt: TGTGCCAGCAGCTCGGCGAAAGGGGGCAGCACCGGGGAGCTGTTTTTT; CDR3aa: CASSSAKGGSTGELFF
d_gene: NA; v_gene: TRBV28; abundance: NA; j_gene: TRBJ2-1; CDR3nt: TGTGCCAGCAGTCACTCCTTAGCGTACAATGAGCAGTTCTTC; CDR3aa: CASSHSLAYNEQFF
d_gene: NA; v_gene: TRBV2; abundance: few; j_gene: TRBJ2-3; CDR3nt: TGTGCCAGCAAGGATGAGGATACGCAGTATTTT; CDR3aa: CASKDEDTQYF
d_gene: NA; v_gene: TRBV30; abundance: NA; j_gene: TRBJ1-1; CDR3nt: TGTGCCTGGAGGGGGACATTGAACACTGAAGCTTTCTTT; CDR3aa: CAWRGTLNTEAFF
d_gene: NA; v_gene: TRBV6-5; abundance: NA; j_gene: TRBJ2-5; CDR3nt: TGTGCCAGCAGTCGAGACTCGCTGGAAGAGACCCAGTACTTC; CDR3aa: CASSRDSLEETQYF
d_gene: TRBD2; v_gene: TRBV5-4; abundance: few; j_gene: TRBJ2-7; CDR3nt: TGTGCCAGCAGCTCGGGACTAGCGGGAGTCGAGCAGTACTTC; CDR3aa: CASSSGLAGVEQYF
d_gene: TRBD2; v_gene: TRBV18; abundance: few; j_gene: TRBJ2-3; CDR3nt: TGTGCCAGCTCACCTCTACGGACTAGCGGGAGCACAGATACGCAGTATTTT; CDR3aa: CASSPLRTSGSTDTQYF
d_gene: NA; v_gene: TRBV30; abundance: few; j_gene: TRBJ1-4; CDR3nt: TGTGCCTGGAAGACAGGCTTTAATGAAAAACTGTTTTTT; CDR3aa: CAWKTGFNEKLFF
d_gene: NA; v_gene: TRBV9; abundance: many; j_gene: TRBJ2-7; CDR3nt: TGTGCCAGCAGCGTAGTAGATTTTCCCTACGAGCAGTACTTC; CDR3aa: CASSVVDFPYEQYF
d_gene: NA; v_gene: TRBV7-2; abundance: once; j_gene: TRBJ2-3; CDR3nt: TGTGCCAGCAGCTTAGTGGGCGGGATCTTTACAGATACGCAGTATTTT; CDR3aa: CASSLVGGIFTDTQYF
d_gene: NA; v_gene: TRBV27; abundance: NA; j_gene: TRBJ1-5; CDR3nt: TGTGCCAGCAGTTGGGGCACTGGGGGGCAGCCCCAGCATTTT; CDR3aa: CASSWGTGGQPQHF